This T cell receptor (beta chain) derives from a study of blood T cell repertoires in COVID-19. Assay: immunoSEQ multiplex PCR; the TCRdb copy retains only in-frame clones and omits some. In the table there are under 300,000 clones, approximately 90% of which are singletons. V was pared by 3 bases and J by 2 bases, with 10 bases between. Germline assignment: CDR1 SGDLS and CDR2 YYNGEE. This CDR3 spans 14 amino acids. The material sequenced was peripheral blood. This receptor was taken from a man between 25 and 39 years old who had recovered from COVID-19. The chain recombines TRBV9 with TRBJ2-3; D gene unclear. This chain's CDR3 is CASSAVRSTDTQYF. The CDR3 nucleotides read TGTGCCAGCAGCGCCGTCAGGTCCACAGATACGCAGTATTTT.